The clone carrying this TCR beta chain has only a few counts. As yet, its antigen is unknown. This entry comes from a study of vaccination and CD4 T cells after COVID-19. As for the study in general: Ranging from 14 to 241, the interval between dose two and post-vaccine sampling had a median of about ten weeks.

Indicated treatment: roughly 10-day PBMC culture with coronavirus spike peptide pools or control peptides (ViraFEST assay). Trimming took 11 bases from V and 4 from J; bases not matched to a gene: 13. CDR1 is MNHNS and CDR2 is SASEGT in the germline V gene. The CDR3 spans 15 residues. Cultured CD4+ T cell DNA was sequenced using the Oncomine TCR Beta short-read assay. Using its own MiXCR run on the PCR reads, TCRdb lists one record per CDR3 protein. The sample consists of 9,000 to 15,000 distinct CDR3 sequences, under 55% of them appearing once. The specimen sequenced was CD4+ T cells from blood, cultured in vitro. This TCR was sampled from a human donor who had recovered from COVID-19. The J gene is TRBJ1-1, the V gene TRBV6-1, with TRBD1 matching over 10 bases. This CDR3 is CACLRDRGLTTEAFF. CDR3 in DNA: TGTGCCTGCCTCCGGGACAGGGGACTTACCACTGAAGCTTTCTTT.